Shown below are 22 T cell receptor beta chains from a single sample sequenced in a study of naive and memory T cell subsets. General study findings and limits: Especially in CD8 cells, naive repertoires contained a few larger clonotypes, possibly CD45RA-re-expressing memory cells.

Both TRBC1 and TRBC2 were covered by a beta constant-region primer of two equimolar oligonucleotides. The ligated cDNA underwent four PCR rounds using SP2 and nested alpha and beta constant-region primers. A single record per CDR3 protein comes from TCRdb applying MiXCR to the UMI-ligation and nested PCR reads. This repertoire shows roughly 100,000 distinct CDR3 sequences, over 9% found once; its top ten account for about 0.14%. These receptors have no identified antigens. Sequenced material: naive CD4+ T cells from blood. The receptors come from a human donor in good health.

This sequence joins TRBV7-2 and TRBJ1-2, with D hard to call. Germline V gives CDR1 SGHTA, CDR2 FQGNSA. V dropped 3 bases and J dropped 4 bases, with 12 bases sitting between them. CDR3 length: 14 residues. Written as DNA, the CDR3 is TGTGCCAGCAGCTTCCCTGGCAGGTTCTATGGCTACACCTTC. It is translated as CASSFPGRFYGYTF.

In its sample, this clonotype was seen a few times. Written as DNA, the CDR3 is TGCAGTGCTGGGTTGAGAGTAGCCAAAAACATTCAGTACTTC. This translates into CSAGLRVAKNIQYF. This rearrangement joins TRBV20-1 to TRBJ2-4; D is unresolved. The CDR3 contains 14 residues. Germline V gene lookup returns CDR1 DFQATT and CDR2 SNEGSKA (reference sequence). With 5 bases removed from V and 0 bases from J, the gap between germline ends came to 11 bases.

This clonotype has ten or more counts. The CDR3, as DNA: TGTGCCAGCTCATTCGGGACTAGCGGGAGAGGTGAGCAGTTCTTC. It encodes CASSFGTSGRGEQFF. This sequence joins TRBV18 and TRBJ2-1, with 14 bases identical to TRBD2. CDR3 length equals 15 residues. J was trimmed by 9 bases and V by 5 bases; bases with no gene match: 6. Germline V CDR1 and CDR2: KGHSH, LQKENI.

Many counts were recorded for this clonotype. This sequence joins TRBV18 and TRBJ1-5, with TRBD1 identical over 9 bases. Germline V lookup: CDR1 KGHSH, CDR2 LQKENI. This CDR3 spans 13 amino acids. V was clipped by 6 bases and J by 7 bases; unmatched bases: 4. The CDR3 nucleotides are TGTGCCAGCTCCCCCGACAGGGGGCAGCCCCAGCATTTT. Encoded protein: CASSPDRGQPQHF.

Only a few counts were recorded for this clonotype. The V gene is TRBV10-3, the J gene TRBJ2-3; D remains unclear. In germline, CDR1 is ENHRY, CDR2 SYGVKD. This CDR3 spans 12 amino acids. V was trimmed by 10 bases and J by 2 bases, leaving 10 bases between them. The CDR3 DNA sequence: TGTGCCACCTCTCGGTACACAGATACGCAGTATTTT. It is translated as CATSRYTDTQYF.

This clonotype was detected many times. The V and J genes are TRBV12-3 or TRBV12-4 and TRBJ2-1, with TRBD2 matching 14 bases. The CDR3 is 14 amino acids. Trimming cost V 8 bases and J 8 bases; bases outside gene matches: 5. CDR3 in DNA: TGTGCCAGCGGGACTAGCGGGAGTGGAGATGAGCAGTTCTTC. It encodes CASGTSGSGDEQFF.

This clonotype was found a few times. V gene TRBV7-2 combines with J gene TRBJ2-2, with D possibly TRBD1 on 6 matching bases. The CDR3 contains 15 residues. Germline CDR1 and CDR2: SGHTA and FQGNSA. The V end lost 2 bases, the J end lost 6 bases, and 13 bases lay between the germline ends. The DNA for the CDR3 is TGTGCCAGCAGCTTAAGGGGGAGTTTCGCCGGGGAGCTGTTTTTT. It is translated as CASSLRGSFAGELFF.

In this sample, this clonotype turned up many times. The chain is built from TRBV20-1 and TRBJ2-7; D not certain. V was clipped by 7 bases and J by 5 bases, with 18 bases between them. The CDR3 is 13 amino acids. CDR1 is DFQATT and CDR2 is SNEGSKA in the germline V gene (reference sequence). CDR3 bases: TGCAGTGTGTCCGGGCCCTCGGGTGACGAGCAGTACTTC. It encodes CSVSGPSGDEQYF.

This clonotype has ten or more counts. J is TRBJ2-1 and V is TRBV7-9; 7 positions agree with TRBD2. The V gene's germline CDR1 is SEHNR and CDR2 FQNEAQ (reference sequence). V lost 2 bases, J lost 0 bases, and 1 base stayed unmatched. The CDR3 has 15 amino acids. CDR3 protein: CASSLSGTSYNEQFF. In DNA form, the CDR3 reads TGTGCCAGCAGCTTAAGCGGGACCTCCTACAATGAGCAGTTCTTC.

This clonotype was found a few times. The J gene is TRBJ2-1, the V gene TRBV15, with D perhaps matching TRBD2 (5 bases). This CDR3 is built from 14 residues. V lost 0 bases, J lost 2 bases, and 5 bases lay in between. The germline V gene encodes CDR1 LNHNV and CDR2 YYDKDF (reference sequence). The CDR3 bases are TGTGCCACCAGCAGAGAACTAGCCTACAATGAGCAGTTCTTC. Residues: CATSRELAYNEQFF.

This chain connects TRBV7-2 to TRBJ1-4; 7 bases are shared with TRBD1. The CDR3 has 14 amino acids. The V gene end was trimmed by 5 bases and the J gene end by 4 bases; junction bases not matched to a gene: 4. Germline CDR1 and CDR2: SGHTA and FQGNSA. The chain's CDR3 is CASSQDRSNEKLFF. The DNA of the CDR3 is TGTGCCAGCAGCCAGGACAGGAGTAATGAAAAACTGTTTTTT.

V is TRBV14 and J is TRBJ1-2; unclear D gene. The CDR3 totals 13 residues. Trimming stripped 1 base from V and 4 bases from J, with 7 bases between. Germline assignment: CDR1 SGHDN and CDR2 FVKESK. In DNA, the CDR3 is TGTGCCAGCAGCCAAGGGGAGACCTATGGCTACACCTTC. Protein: CASSQGETYGYTF.

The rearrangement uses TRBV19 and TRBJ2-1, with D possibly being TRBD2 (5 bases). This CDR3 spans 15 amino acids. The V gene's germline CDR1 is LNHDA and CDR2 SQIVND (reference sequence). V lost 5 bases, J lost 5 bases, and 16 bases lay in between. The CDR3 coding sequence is TGTGCCAGTAGTCCCAAGGGTGGGAGTCACAATGAGCAGTTCTTC. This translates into CASSPKGGSHNEQFF.

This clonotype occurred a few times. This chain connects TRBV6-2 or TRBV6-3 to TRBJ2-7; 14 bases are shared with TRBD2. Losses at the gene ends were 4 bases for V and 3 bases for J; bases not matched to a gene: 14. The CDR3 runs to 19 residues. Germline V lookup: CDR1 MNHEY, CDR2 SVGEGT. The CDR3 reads CASSSPPGLAGDRGYEQYF. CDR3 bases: TGTGCCAGCAGTTCACCACCGGGACTAGCGGGAGACCGAGGCTACGAGCAGTACTTC.

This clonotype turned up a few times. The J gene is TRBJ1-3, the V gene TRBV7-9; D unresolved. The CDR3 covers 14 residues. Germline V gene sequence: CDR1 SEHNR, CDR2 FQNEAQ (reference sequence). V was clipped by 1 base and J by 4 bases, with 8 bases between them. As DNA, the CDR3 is TGTGCCAGCAGCTTAGGAACACAAGGAAACACCATATATTTT. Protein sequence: CASSLGTQGNTIYF.

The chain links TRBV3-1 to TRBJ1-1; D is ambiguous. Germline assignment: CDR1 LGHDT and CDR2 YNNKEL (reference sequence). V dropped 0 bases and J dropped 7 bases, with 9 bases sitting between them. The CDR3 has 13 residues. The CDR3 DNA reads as TGTGCCAGCAGCCAAGAGATGCGCAGTGAAGCTTTCTTT. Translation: CASSQEMRSEAFF.

CDR3 sequence (DNA): TGTGCCAGCAGCCTCACTAGCGGGGGAGGGAAAAACATTCAGTACTTC. This encodes CASSLTSGGGKNIQYF. The chain recombines TRBV27 with TRBJ2-4; 11 positions agree with TRBD2. Germline CDR1 MNHEY, CDR2 SMNVEV (reference sequence). There are 16 residues in the CDR3. The V and J ends lost 6 bases and 4 bases, in that order; junction bases with no gene match: 8.

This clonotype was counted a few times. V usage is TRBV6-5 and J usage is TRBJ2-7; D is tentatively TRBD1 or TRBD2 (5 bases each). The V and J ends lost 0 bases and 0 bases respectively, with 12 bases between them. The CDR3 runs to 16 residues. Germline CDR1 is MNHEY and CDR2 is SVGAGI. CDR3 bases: TGTGCCAGCAGTTACTCGGGGGTCCTCAGCTCCTACGAGCAGTACTTC. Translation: CASSYSGVLSSYEQYF.

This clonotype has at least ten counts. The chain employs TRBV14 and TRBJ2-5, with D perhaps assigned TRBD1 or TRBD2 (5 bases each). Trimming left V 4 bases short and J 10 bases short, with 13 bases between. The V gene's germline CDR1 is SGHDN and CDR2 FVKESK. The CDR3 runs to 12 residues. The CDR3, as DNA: TGTGCCAGCAGCCCGGGACGTCTGAACCAGTACTTC. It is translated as CASSPGRLNQYF.

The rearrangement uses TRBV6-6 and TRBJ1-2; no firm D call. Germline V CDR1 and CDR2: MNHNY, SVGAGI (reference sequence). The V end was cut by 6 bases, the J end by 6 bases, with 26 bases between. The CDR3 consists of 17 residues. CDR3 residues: CASSHATSGRLSDGYTF. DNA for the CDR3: TGTGCCAGCAGCCACGCCACTTCGGGGAGGCTGTCGGATGGCTACACCTTC.

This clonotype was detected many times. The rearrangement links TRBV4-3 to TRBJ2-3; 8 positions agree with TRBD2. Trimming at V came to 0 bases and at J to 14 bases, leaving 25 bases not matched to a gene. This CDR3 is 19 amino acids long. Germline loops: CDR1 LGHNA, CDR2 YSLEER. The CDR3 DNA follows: TGCGCCAGCAGCCAAGAAGTCATCGGACTAGCTAGCATCCCACTGACCCCGTATTTT. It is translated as CASSQEVIGLASIPLTPYF.

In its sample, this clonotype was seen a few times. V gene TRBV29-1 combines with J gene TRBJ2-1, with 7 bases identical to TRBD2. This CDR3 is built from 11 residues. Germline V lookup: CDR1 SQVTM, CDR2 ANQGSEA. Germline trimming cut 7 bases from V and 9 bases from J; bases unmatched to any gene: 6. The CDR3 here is CSAGGVVEQFF. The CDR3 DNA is TGCAGCGCTGGGGGGGTGGTTGAGCAGTTCTTC.